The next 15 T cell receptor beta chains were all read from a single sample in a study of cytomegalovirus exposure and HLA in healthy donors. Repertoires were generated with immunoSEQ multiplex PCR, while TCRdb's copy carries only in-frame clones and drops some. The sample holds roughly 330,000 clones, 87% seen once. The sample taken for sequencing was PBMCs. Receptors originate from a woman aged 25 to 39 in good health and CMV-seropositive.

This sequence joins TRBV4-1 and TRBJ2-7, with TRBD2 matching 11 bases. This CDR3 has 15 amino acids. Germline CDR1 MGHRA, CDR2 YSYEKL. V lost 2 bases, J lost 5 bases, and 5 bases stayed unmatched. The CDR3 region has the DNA TGCGCCAGCAGCCAAATAGCGGGGGGGCCTGACGAGCAGTACTTC. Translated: CASSQIAGGPDEQYF.

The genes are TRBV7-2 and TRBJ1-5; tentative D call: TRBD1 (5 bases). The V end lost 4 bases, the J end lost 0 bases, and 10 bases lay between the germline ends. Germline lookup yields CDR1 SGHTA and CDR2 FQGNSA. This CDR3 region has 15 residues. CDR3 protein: CASSYSGGSNQPQHF. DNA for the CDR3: TGTGCCAGCAGCTATAGTGGGGGTAGCAATCAGCCCCAGCATTTT.

For the CDR3, the DNA is TGTGCCAGCAGCATCGGGACCACGAACACCGGGGAGCTGTTTTTT. It encodes CASSIGTTNTGELFF. The V and J genes are TRBV2 and TRBJ2-2; D assignment may be TRBD1 or TRBD2 (5 bases each). The germline V gene encodes CDR1 SNHLY and CDR2 FYNNEI. Trimming took 6 bases from V and 0 from J, leaving 11 bases between them. The length of the CDR3 is 15 residues.

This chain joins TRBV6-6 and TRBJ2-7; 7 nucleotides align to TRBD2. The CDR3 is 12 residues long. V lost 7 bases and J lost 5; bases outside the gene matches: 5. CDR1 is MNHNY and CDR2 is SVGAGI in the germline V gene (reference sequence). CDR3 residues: CASTLGLNEQYF. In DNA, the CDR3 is TGTGCCAGCACCCTGGGACTAAACGAGCAGTACTTC.

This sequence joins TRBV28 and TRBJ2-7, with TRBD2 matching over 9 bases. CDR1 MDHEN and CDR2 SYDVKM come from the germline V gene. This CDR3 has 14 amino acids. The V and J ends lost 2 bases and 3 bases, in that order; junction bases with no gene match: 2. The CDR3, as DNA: TGTGCCAGCAGTTTAGCGGGGGGGCACTACGAGCAGTACTTC. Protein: CASSLAGGHYEQYF.

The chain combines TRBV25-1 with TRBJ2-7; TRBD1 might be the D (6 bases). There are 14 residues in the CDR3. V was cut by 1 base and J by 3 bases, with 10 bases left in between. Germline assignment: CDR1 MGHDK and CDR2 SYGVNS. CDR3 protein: CASSEWEGGYEQYF. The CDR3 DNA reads TGTGCCAGCAGTGAATGGGAAGGGGGCTACGAGCAGTACTTC.

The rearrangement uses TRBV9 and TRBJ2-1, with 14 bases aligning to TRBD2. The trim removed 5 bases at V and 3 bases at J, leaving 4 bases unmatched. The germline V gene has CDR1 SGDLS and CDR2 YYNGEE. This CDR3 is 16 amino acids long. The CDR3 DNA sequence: TGTGCCAGCAGTCCGACTAGCGGGGGGGTCTACAATGAGCAGTTCTTC. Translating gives CASSPTSGGVYNEQFF.

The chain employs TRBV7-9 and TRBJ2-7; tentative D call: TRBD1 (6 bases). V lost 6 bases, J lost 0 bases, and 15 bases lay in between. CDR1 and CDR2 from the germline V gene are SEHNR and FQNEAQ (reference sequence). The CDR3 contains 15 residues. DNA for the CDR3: TGTGCCAGCAGTGACCGGGACACCAACTCCTACGAGCAGTACTTC. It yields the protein CASSDRDTNSYEQYF.

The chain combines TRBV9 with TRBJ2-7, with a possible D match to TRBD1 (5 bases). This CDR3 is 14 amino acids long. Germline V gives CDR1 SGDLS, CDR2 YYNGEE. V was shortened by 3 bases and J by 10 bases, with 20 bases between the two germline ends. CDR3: CASSGRGIEARQYF. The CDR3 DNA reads TGTGCCAGCAGCGGTAGGGGAATTGAGGCCAGACAGTACTTC.

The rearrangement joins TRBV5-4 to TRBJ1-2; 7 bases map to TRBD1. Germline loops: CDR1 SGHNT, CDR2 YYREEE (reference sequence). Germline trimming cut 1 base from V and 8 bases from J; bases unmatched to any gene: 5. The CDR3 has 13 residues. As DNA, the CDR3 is TGTGCCAGCAGCTTGCGGCAGGGGGAGGGCTACACCTTC. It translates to CASSLRQGEGYTF.

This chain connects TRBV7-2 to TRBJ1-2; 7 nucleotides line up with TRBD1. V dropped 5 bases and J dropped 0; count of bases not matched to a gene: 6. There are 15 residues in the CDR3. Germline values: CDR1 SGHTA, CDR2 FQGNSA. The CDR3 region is CASSPTGATNYGYTF. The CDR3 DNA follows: TGTGCCAGCAGCCCCACAGGGGCTACTAACTATGGCTACACCTTC.

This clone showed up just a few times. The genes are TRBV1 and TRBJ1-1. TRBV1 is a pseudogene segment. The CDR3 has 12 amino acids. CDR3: CTSSHLNTEAFF. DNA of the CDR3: TGCACCAGCAGCCATCTTAACACTGAAGCTTTCTTT.

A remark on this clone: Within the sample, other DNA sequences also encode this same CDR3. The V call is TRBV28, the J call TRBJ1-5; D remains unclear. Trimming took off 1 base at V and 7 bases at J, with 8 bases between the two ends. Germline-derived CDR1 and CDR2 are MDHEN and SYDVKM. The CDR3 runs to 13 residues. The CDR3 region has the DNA TGTGCCAGCAGTTTATTGGGGTCCCAGCCCCAGCATTTT. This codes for CASSLLGSQPQHF.

The chain's CDR3 is CASRPIGTPNTEAFF. The CDR3 coding sequence is TGCGCCAGCAGACCCATCGGGACACCGAACACTGAAGCTTTCTTT. The V call is TRBV4-1, the J call TRBJ1-1, with D possibly being TRBD1 (6 bases). The CDR3 has 15 amino acids. Germline V gene lookup returns CDR1 MGHRA and CDR2 YSYEKL. Trimming pared 6 bases from V and 1 base from J, leaving 15 bases between.

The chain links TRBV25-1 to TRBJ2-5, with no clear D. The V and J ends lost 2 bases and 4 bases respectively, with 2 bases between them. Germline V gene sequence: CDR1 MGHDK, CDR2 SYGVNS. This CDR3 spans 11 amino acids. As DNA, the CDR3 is TGTGCCAGCAGTGAACTAGAGACCCAGTACTTC. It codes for CASSELETQYF.